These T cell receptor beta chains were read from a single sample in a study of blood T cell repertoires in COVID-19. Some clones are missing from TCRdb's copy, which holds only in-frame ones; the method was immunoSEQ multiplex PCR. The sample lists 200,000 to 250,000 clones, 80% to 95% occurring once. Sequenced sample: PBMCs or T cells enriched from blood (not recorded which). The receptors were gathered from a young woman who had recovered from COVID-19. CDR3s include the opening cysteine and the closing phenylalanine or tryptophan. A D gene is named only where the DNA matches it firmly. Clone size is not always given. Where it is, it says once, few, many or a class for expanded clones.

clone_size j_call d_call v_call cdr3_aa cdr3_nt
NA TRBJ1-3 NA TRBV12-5 CASGLGGRWYF TGTGCTAGTGGTCTGGGGGGGCGTTGGTATTTT
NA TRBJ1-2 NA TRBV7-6 CASSLRSGVVYGYTF TGTGCCAGCAGCTTAAGATCCGGGGTTGTCTATGGCTACACCTTC
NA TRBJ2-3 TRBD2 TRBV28 CASSLVAGAFTDTQYF TGTGCCAGCAGTTTAGTAGCGGGAGCATTCACAGATACGCAGTATTTT
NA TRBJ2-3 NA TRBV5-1 CASRKTEDTQYF TGCGCCAGCAGGAAAACAGAAGATACGCAGTATTTT
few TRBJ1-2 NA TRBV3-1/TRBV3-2 CASSARTLDGYTF TGTGCCAGCAGCGCCCGGACTTTAGATGGCTACACCTTC
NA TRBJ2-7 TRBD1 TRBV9 CASSARDSLRFPYEQYF TGTGCCAGCAGCGCCAGGGACAGCCTAAGATTTCCCTACGAGCAGTACTTC
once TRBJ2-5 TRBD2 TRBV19 CASSILWSAGEETQYF TGTGCCAGTAGTATCCTCTGGTCGGCGGGAGAAGAGACCCAGTACTTC
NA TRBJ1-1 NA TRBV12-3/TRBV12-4 CASSLIRAEAFF TGTGCCAGCAGTTTGATAAGAGCTGAAGCTTTCTTT
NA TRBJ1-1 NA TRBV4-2 CASSQDVYTMNTEAFF TGTGCCAGCAGCCAAGATGTTTATACTATGAACACTGAAGCTTTCTTT
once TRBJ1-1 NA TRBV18 CASSPGNTEAFF TGTGCCAGCTCGCCCGGGAACACTGAAGCTTTCTTT
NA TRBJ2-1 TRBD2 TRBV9 CASSGSGGDLANEQFF TGTGCCAGCAGCGGTAGCGGGGGGGACCTGGCCAATGAGCAGTTCTTC
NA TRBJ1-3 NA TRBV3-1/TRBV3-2 CASSQGLISGNTIYF TGTGCCAGCAGCCAAGGACTGATATCTGGAAACACCATATATTTT
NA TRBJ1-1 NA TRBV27 CASSFRGVAFTEAFF TGTGCCAGCAGTTTCCGGGGTGTGGCTTTCACTGAAGCTTTCTTT
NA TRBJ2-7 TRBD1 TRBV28 CASSSPVDRAHPLYEQYF TGTGCCAGCAGTTCCCCAGTCGACAGGGCTCACCCCTTATACGAGCAGTACTTC
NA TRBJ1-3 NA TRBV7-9 CASRESSGNTIYF TGTGCCAGCAGGGAGAGCTCTGGAAACACCATATATTTT
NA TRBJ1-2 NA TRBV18 CASSPYQIFDYGYTF TGTGCCAGCTCACCGTATCAGATTTTTGACTATGGCTACACCTTC
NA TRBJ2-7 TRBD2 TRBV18 CASSPKAGVSYEQYF TGTGCCAGCTCACCGAAGGCGGGGGTCTCCTACGAGCAGTACTTC
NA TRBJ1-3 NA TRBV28 CASTAGDRNTIYF TGTGCCAGCACGGCAGGGGACCGAAACACCATATATTTT
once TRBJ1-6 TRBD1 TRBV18 CASSPFWTGGDWNSPLHF TGTGCCAGCTCACCGTTTTGGACAGGGGGCGATTGGAATTCACCCCTCCACTTT
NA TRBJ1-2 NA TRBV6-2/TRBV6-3 CASSYSQGRGSGYTF TGTGCCAGCAGTTACTCCCAGGGGCGAGGAAGCGGCTACACCTTC
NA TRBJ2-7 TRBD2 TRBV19 CASSVGLAGYEQYF TGTGCCAGTAGTGTGGGACTAGCGGGGTACGAGCAGTACTTC
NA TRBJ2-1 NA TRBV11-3 CASSLRSYRFF TGTGCCAGCAGCTTAAGATCCTATCGGTTCTTC
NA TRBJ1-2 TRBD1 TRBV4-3 CASSNIGGQGYYGYTF TGCGCCAGCAGCAACATAGGGGGACAGGGATACTATGGCTACACCTTC
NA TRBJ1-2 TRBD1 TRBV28 CASSTHRGPNYGYTF TGTGCCAGCAGTACCCACAGGGGGCCTAACTATGGCTACACCTTC
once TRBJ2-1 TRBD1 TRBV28 CASSFGDRLYNEQFF TGTGCCAGCAGTTTTGGGGACAGGTTATACAATGAGCAGTTCTTC
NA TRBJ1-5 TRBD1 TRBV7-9 CASSLSGTGGYQPQHF TGTGCCAGCAGCTTATCCGGGACAGGGGGTTATCAGCCCCAGCATTTT
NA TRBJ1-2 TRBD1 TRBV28 CASSFWGRQGVNYGYTF TGTGCCAGCAGTTTTTGGGGAAGGCAGGGGGTTAACTATGGCTACACCTTC
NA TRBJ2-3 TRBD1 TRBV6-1 CASSEAGETGWFDTQYF TGTGCCAGCAGTGAAGCAGGAGAGACAGGGTGGTTCGATACGCAGTATTTT
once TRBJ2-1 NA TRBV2 CASSSNGGNEQFF TGTGCCAGCAGCAGCAACGGAGGCAATGAGCAGTTCTTC
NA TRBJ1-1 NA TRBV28 CASSLGDGWRAFF TGTGCCAGCAGTTTAGGCGACGGATGGAGAGCTTTCTTT
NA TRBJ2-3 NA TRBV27 CASSSRLDTQYF TGTGCCAGCAGTTCCCGACTAGATACGCAGTATTTT
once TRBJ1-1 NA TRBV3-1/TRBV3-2 CASSPRVNTEAFF TGTGCCAGCAGCCCCAGGGTGAACACTGAAGCTTTCTTT
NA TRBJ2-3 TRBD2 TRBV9 CASSVEGRTSGSLDTQYF TGTGCCAGCAGCGTAGAGGGGAGGACTAGCGGGAGTTTGGATACGCAGTATTTT
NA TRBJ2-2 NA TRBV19 CASSMRRVGDTGELFF TGTGCCAGTAGTATGAGGAGGGTGGGGGATACCGGGGAGCTGTTTTTT
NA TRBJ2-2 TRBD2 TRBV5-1 CASSSGLNTGELFF TGCGCCAGCAGCTCGGGACTAAACACCGGGGAGCTGTTTTTT
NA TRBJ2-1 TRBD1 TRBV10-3 CAIRATGGSGNEQFF TGTGCCATCAGGGCTACAGGGGGATCGGGGAATGAGCAGTTCTTC
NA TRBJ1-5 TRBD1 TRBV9 CASSVAGTGLQPQHF TGTGCCAGCAGCGTAGCCGGGACAGGACTTCAGCCCCAGCATTTT
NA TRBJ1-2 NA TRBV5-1 CASSPTDMGGYTF TGCGCCAGCAGCCCAACCGACATGGGCGGCTACACCTTC
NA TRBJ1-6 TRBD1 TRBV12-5 CASGLRSGTANSPLHF TGTGCTAGTGGTCTCCGTTCCGGGACAGCAAATTCACCCCTCCACTTT
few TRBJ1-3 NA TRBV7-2 CASSLSGGGSGNTIYF TGTGCCAGCAGCTTATCCGGGGGGGGCTCTGGAAACACCATATATTTT
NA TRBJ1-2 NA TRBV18 CASSPDRTNYGYTF TGTGCCAGCTCACCAGATAGGACAAACTATGGCTACACCTTC
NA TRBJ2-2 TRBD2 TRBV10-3 CAISKLGLAGADTGELFF TGTGCCATCAGCAAACTCGGGCTAGCGGGAGCGGACACCGGGGAGCTGTTTTTT
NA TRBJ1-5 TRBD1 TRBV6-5 CASIRQGMGNQPQHF TGTGCCAGCATTAGACAGGGGATGGGGAATCAGCCCCAGCATTTT
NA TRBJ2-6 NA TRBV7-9 CASSSWVTGSGANVLTF TGTGCCAGCAGCTCGTGGGTCACAGGGTCTGGGGCCAACGTCCTGACTTTC
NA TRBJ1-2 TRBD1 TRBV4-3 CASSQTSGGGYGYTF TGCGCCAGCAGCCAAACATCAGGGGGCGGATATGGCTACACCTTC
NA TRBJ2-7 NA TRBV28 CASSFRTGFQAPF TGTGCCAGCAGTTTCAGAACGGGGTTTCAGGCCCCCTTC
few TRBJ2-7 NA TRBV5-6 CASSQSLADYEQYF TGTGCCAGCAGCCAGTCACTAGCTGACTACGAGCAGTACTTC
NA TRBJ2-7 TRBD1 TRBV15 CATSTGQGEVEQYF TGTGCCACCAGCACGGGACAGGGGGAAGTCGAGCAGTACTTC
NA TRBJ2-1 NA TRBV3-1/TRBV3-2 CASSQDMNEQFF TGTGCCAGCAGCCAAGATATGAATGAGCAGTTCTTC
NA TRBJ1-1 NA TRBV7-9 CASSSTWTASNTEAFF TGTGCCAGCAGCTCAACTTGGACAGCATCGAACACTGAAGCTTTCTTT
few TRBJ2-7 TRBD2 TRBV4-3 CASSQDRTSGGYEQYF TGCGCCAGCAGCCAGGACCGGACTAGCGGGGGGTACGAGCAGTACTTC
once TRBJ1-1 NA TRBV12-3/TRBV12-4 CASSLAREAFF TGTGCCAGCAGTTTAGCCAGGGAAGCTTTCTTT
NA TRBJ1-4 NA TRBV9 CASNPAGGNEKLFF TGTGCCAGCAACCCCGCGGGGGGCAATGAAAAACTGTTTTTT
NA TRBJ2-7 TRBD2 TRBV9 CASSPKVASGRYEQYF TGTGCCAGCAGCCCCAAAGTGGCTAGCGGGAGGTACGAGCAGTACTTC